Listed below are T cell receptor beta chains from one sample, sequenced in a study of cytomegalovirus exposure and HLA in healthy donors. Profiling relied on immunoSEQ multiplex PCR, and the TCRdb table lists in-frame clones only, not all of them. Of approximately 160,000 clones listed, almost 85% are singletons. Source material: PBMCs. The receptor source for this set is a girl aged 5-17 years in good health and CMV-seropositive. CDR3s include the opening cysteine and the closing phenylalanine or tryptophan. Fields, in order: J gene, clone size, V gene, CDR3 protein. The listing skips clone size in some rows; elsewhere it reads once, few, many or a size class.

TRBJ1-2 | NA | TRBV4-2 | CASSQTNRGGLDGYTF
TRBJ2-7 | NA | TRBV29-1 | CSVEEVDSYEQYF
TRBJ2-5 | NA | TRBV18 | CASSPGGLARETQYF
TRBJ1-5 | few | TRBV2 | CASSFIQGASNQPQHF
TRBJ1-5 | many | TRBV6-4 | CASSTDSNQPQHF
TRBJ2-3 | NA | TRBV6-6 | CASSYSSSTDTQYF
TRBJ1-4 | NA | TRBV6-5 | CASVVGEPNEKLFF
TRBJ1-2 | NA | TRBV5-1 | CASSVDTNYGYTF
TRBJ2-4 | NA | TRBV7-9 | CASSSIKQVAKNIQYF
TRBJ2-4 | NA | TRBV19 | CASRDRMGGHSQYF
TRBJ2-5 | NA | TRBV7-8 | CASSLALYGTGVGETQYF
TRBJ1-2 | NA | TRBV30 | CAWSVNWYGYTF
TRBJ2-7 | NA | TRBV29-1 | CSVEVFGQNHYEQYF
TRBJ1-5 | NA | TRBV7-8 | CASSERADRTNQPQHF
TRBJ2-5 | NA | TRBV7-7 | CASSPGLAGVQETQYF
TRBJ1-2 | few | TRBV5-4 | CASSFPGQGDYGYTF
TRBJ2-1 | few | TRBV18 | CASSPGGGGDYNEQFF
TRBJ1-2 | NA | TRBV6-6 | CASSPADRTYGYTF
TRBJ1-4 | NA | TRBV5-1 | CASSWGGPNEKLFF
TRBJ2-5 | few | TRBV15 | CATSRDRGQETQYF
TRBJ1-1 | NA | TRBV19 | CASSPDRGTTEAFF
TRBJ2-5 | NA | TRBV7-9 | CASSLPDRAGTQYF
TRBJ1-4 | NA | TRBV5-1 | CASSLSTGPREKLFF
TRBJ1-6 | NA | TRBV7-8 | CASSFGRGNSPLHF
TRBJ2-7 | few | TRBV13 | CASSQTRDRGYYEQYF
TRBJ2-7 | NA | TRBV9 | CASSVEVGAGEQYF
TRBJ1-4 | NA | TRBV14 | CASSQRQGAGEKLFF
TRBJ2-1 | NA | TRBV18 | CASSLGLAGRNEQFF
TRBJ1-5 | NA | TRBV4-1 | CASSQGTGSYSNQPQHF
TRBJ1-1 | NA | TRBV15 | CATSKHSPGTGGVYIEAFF
TRBJ1-1 | NA | TRBV10-3 | CAISESEGQGTEAFF
TRBJ1-5 | NA | TRBV5-6 | CASSLGGFNQPQHF
TRBJ2-7 | NA | TRBV6-1 | CASSLRDRVDEQYF
TRBJ2-7 | NA | TRBV7-9 | CSSSLGTGASYEQYF
TRBJ1-1 | NA | TRBV7-8 | CASSFGRGMNTEAFF
TRBJ2-5 | NA | TRBV6-5 | CASSYKREQETQYF
TRBJ1-1 | once | TRBV27 | CASNRGGNTEAFF
TRBJ1-4 | NA | TRBV6-5 | CASSYLHSNEKLFF
TRBJ1-1 | NA | TRBV10-1 | CASSDRGSNTEAFF
TRBJ1-1 | NA | TRBV29-1 | CSILDRGAISTEAFF
TRBJ1-1 | NA | TRBV7-9 | CASSLGAGVGTEAFF
TRBJ2-1 | NA | TRBV10-2 | CASSESRRGGHNEQFF
TRBJ1-2 | NA | TRBV18 | CASSPPSRGNYGYTF
TRBJ1-1 | NA | TRBV19 | CASSIPWTDEAFF
TRBJ2-5 | NA | TRBV5-4 | CASSLWGGQETQYF
TRBJ2-2 | NA | TRBV5-1 | CASSLAAGPIGELFF
TRBJ1-1 | NA | TRBV9 | CASSPGRGMNTEAFF
TRBJ1-2 | NA | TRBV7-9 | CASSLVGQTNYGYTF
TRBJ1-2 | NA | TRBV12-5 | CASGRGGPDYGYTF
TRBJ1-4 | NA | TRBV13 | CASSLAPGDKLFF
TRBJ1-2 | NA | TRBV6-4 | CASSVDTGLGGYTF